Listed below are T cell receptor beta chains from one sample, sequenced in a study of glioma-infiltrating T cells. MiXCR, run by TCRdb on the multiplex PCR reads, gives a single entry per CDR3 protein. The data contain roughly 350,000 distinct CDR3 sequences, about 40% of them singletons. The sequencing input was glioma tissue, nonneoplastic brain tissue, or PBMCs (not recorded which). The receptors were sampled from a human donor with low-grade glioma or glioblastoma, undergoing nonglioma brain surgery, or in good health (not recorded which). Both conserved end residues are part of each CDR3. Each record gives: V gene, J gene, CDR3 length, clone size, D gene, CDR3 protein, CDR3 DNA. D genes are given only for firm matches. Size is stated for part of the rows, as once, few or many counts, or as a class when the clone is expanded.

TRBV15	TRBJ2-7	14	many	.	CATSRDQGGYEQYF	TGTGCCACCAGCAGAGACCAGGGAGGCTACGAGCAGTACTTC
TRBV20-1	TRBJ1-4	17	once	.	CSARDAKQGGVNEKLFF	TGCAGTGCTAGAGATGCAAAACAGGGTGGCGTCAATGAAAAACTGTTTTTT
TRBV2	TRBJ2-5	14	.	.	CASSLRRIQETQYF	TGTGCCAGCAGTCTACGACGGATCCAAGAGACCCAGTACTTC
TRBV10-3	TRBJ1-5	15	many	.	CAISESSGVVQPQHF	TGTGCCATCAGTGAGTCGTCAGGGGTAGTTCAGCCCCAGCATTTT
TRBV7-3	TRBJ2-1	16	.	TRBD2	CASSLTPTSGTDEQFF	TGTGCCAGCAGCTTAACCCCCACTAGCGGCACGGATGAGCAGTTCTTC
TRBV7-2	TRBJ2-6	19	.	.	CASSFDRVPFLLGANVLTF	TGTGCCAGCAGCTTCGATAGGGTCCCATTTCTTCTGGGGGCCAACGTCCTGACTTTC
TRBV7-2	TRBJ2-1	15	few	TRBD2	CASSGGLAGDNEQFF	TGTGCCAGCAGCGGGGGACTAGCGGGAGACAATGAGCAGTTCTTC
TRBV7-9	TRBJ2-3	14	.	.	CASSFFGITDTQYF	TGTGCCAGCAGCTTTTTCGGAATCACAGATACGCAGTATTTT
TRBV3-1	TRBJ2-7	16	.	.	CASIQDSGSFSYEQYF	TGTGCCAGCATCCAGGATAGTGGCTCGTTCTCCTACGAGCAGTACTTC
TRBV4-3	TRBJ2-2	17	many	.	CASSQDGGAVNTGELFF	TGCGCCAGCAGCCAAGATGGCGGAGCGGTGAACACCGGGGAGCTGTTTTTT
TRBV20-1	TRBJ1-1	12	few	TRBD1	CSVGRGATEAFF	TGCAGTGTCGGCAGGGGGGCCACTGAAGCTTTCTTT
TRBV28	TRBJ2-1	11	.	.	CASKEYNEQFF	TGTGCCTCAAAGGAATACAATGAGCAGTTCTTC
TRBV4-2	TRBJ1-2	15	few	.	CASSQGDEMNYGYTF	TGTGCCAGCAGCCAAGGCGACGAGATGAACTATGGCTACACCTTC
TRBV6-5	TRBJ2-1	16	.	.	CASRTSGTATYNEQFF	TGTGCCAGCAGAACCTCCGGGACGGCGACCTACAATGAGCAGTTCTTC
TRBV20-1	TRBJ2-5	14	.	.	CSARDGSGPEIQYF	TGCAGTGCTAGAGATGGCAGCGGACCGGAGATCCAGTACTTC
TRBV27	TRBJ2-7	15	.	.	CASSLSDGPLYEQYF	TGTGCCAGCAGTTTATCCGACGGGCCTCTCTACGAGCAGTACTTC
TRBV28	TRBJ2-2	20	few	.	CASDYKADRENWGGTGELFF	TGTGCCAGCGACTACAAGGCGGACAGGGAGAATTGGGGGGGGACCGGGGAGCTGTTTTTT
TRBV11-2	TRBJ1-2	14	.	.	CASSFVGGSYGYTF	TGTGCCAGCAGCTTTGTCGGCGGATCCTATGGCTACACCTTC
TRBV10-3	TRBJ1-5	15	.	.	CAISDPGASNQPQHF	TGTGCCATCAGTGACCCAGGGGCTAGCAATCAGCCCCAGCATTTT
TRBV7-9	TRBJ2-7	14	.	.	CASSPEGALYEQYF	TGTGCCAGCAGCCCGGAGGGGGCTCTTTACGAGCAGTACTTC
TRBV20-1	TRBJ2-3	14	many	TRBD2	CSASPLAGADTQYF	TGCAGTGCTAGTCCCCTAGCGGGAGCAGATACGCAGTATTTT
TRBV20-1	TRBJ2-1	12	.	.	CSGLASYNEQFF	TGCAGTGGCCTAGCTTCCTACAATGAGCAGTTCTTC
TRBV28	TRBJ1-1	12	many	.	CASSGGNTEAFF	TGTGCCAGCAGTGGGGGGAACACTGAAGCTTTCTTT
TRBV27	TRBJ2-2	16	.	.	CASSLIGFRDTGELFF	TGTGCCAGCAGTTTAATCGGTTTTCGGGACACCGGGGAGCTGTTTTTT
TRBV19	TRBJ1-1	12	.	.	CVSRLGFTEAFF	TGTGTCAGTAGGTTGGGGTTCACTGAAGCTTTCTTT
TRBV30	TRBJ1-1	13	.	.	CAWKQRLNTEAFF	TGTGCCTGGAAGCAGAGATTGAACACTGAAGCTTTCTTT
TRBV6-1	TRBJ2-7	13	few	.	CASSEAETYEQYF	TGTGCCAGCAGTGAGGCAGAAACCTACGAGCAGTACTTC
TRBV5-1	TRBJ2-7	15	.	.	CASSTWGHPSYEQYF	TGCGCCAGCAGCACTTGGGGACACCCTTCCTACGAGCAGTACTTC
TRBV4-1	TRBJ2-5	15	.	.	CASSQVPREEETQYF	TGCGCCAGCAGCCAAGTCCCCAGGGAGGAAGAGACCCAGTACTTC
TRBV19	TRBJ1-5	12	.	.	CASSWDNQPQHF	TGTGCCAGTTCCTGGGACAATCAGCCCCAGCATTTT
TRBV6-2/TRBV6-3	TRBJ2-3	16	.	.	CASSYGRTPSTDTQCF	TGTGCCAGCAGTTATGGTCGGACCCCTAGCACAGATACGCAGTGTTTT
TRBV19	TRBJ1-1	13	.	.	CASSRGRHTEAFF	TGTGCCAGTAGTAGAGGGAGACACACTGAAGCTTTCTTT
TRBV7-8	TRBJ2-7	17	.	TRBD2	CASSFGRRGRGPYEQYF	TGTGCCAGCAGCTTCGGCAGGAGAGGGAGGGGCCCCTACGAGCAGTACTTC
TRBV12-3/TRBV12-4	TRBJ2-2	12	few	.	CASRGQTGELFF	TGTGCCAGCAGAGGACAGACCGGGGAGCTGTTTTTT
TRBV5-1	TRBJ2-1	16	.	TRBD2	CASSSSGSNSYNEQFF	TGCGCCAGCAGCTCTAGCGGGAGCAACTCCTACAATGAGCAGTTCTTC
TRBV29-1	TRBJ2-7	13	.	.	CSARTPGAYEQYF	TGCAGCGCTCGGACACCCGGGGCCTACGAGCAGTACTTC
TRBV12-3/TRBV12-4	TRBJ1-5	12	.	.	CVSSFEGQPQHF	TGTGTCAGCAGTTTTGAGGGTCAGCCCCAGCATTTT
TRBV7-9	TRBJ1-1	11	many	.	CASSLGIEAFF	TGTGCCAGCAGCTTAGGCATAGAAGCTTTCTTT
TRBV3-1	TRBJ2-1	13	.	.	CASSQTRYNEQFF	TGTGCCAGCAGCCAGACGCGGTACAATGAGCAGTTCTTC
TRBV25-1	TRBJ2-1	12	.	.	CASKTLFNKQFF	TGTGCCAGCAAGACCCTATTCAATAAGCAGTTCTTC
TRBV20-1	TRBJ2-3	17	.	TRBD2	CSASGPGLAGGADTQYF	TGCAGTGCTAGTGGCCCGGGACTAGCGGGAGGAGCAGATACGCAGTATTTT
TRBV28	TRBJ2-7	14	.	.	CASSFREWYLEQYF	TGTGCCAGCAGTTTCCGAGAGTGGTACCTCGAGCAGTACTTC
TRBV28	TRBJ1-1	14	many	.	CASSFGGLNTEAFF	TGTGCCAGCAGTTTCGGGGGACTAAACACTGAAGCTTTCTTT
TRBV11-2	TRBJ2-5	15	.	TRBD2	CASSLGTRVAETQYF	TGTGCCAGCAGCTTGGGGACTAGGGTTGCAGAGACCCAGTACTTC
TRBV5-1	TRBJ1-1	13	few	.	CASSQATGTEAFF	TGCGCCAGCAGCCAGGCGACGGGCACTGAAGCTTTCTTT
TRBV18	TRBJ2-5	13	.	.	CASSPSKTETQYF	TGTGCCAGCTCACCAAGTAAAACAGAGACCCAGTACTTC
TRBV19	TRBJ1-2	14	few	.	CASRSYGGDYGYTF	TGTGCCAGTAGGTCGTACGGGGGAGACTATGGCTACACCTTC
TRBV20-1	TRBJ2-7	16	few	.	CSARDRSGVLSYEQYF	TGCAGTGCTAGAGATCGGTCTGGGGTTCTTTCCTACGAGCAGTACTTC
TRBV2	TRBJ1-2	13	.	.	CASSERQEDGYTF	TGTGCCAGCAGTGAGAGACAGGAGGATGGCTACACCTTC